This T cell receptor beta chain was sequenced during a study of control samples from healthy donors and cancer patients (TCRdb year 2020). Regarding this clone: Its antigen specificity is not known. No base-level quality is on record; no much larger clone is a single base apart.

The junction carries 13 bases between V and J, which are trimmed by 3 bases and 4 bases respectively. CDR1 and CDR2 were assigned from the germline V gene as SGDLS and YYNGEE. The CDR3 spans 15 residues, from the cysteine through the phenylalanine. The kept DNA is CDR3 alone, 45 bases in frame from the first base. Libraries came from the immunoSEQ multiplex PCR assay. Entries here come from immuneACCESS through TCRdb and include only in-frame sequences with V and J called. Some clones fail to appear in such tables; in the studies checked, an unresolved V gene covers under half of the shortfall, and the cause of the remainder is unknown. The sample table contains about 160,000 clones; only one count was recorded for 85% to 90% of them. The leading ten clones occupy about 12% of the sample.

The specimen was blood. The chain is encoded by TRBV9 joined to TRBJ2-2; no D segment can be confidently identified. This TCR came from a man aged 30 to 45 in good health. The CDR3 loop reads CASSAQYQITGELFF. Read as DNA, the sequence is TGTGCCAGCAGCGCACAATACCAGATCACCGGGGAGCTGTTTTTT.